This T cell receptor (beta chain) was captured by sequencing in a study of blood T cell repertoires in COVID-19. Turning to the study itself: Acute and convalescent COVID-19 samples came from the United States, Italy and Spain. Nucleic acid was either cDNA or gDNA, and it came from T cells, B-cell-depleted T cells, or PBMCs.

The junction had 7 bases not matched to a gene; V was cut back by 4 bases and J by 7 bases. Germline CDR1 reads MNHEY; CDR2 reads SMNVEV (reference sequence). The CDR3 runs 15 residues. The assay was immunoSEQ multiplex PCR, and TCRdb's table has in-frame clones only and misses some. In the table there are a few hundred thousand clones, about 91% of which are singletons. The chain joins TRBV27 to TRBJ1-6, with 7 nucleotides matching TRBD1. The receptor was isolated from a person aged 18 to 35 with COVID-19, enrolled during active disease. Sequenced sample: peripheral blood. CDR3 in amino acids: CASSYWTGRNSPLHF. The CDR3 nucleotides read TGTGCCAGCAGTTACTGGACAGGCCGGAATTCACCCCTCCACTTT.